This T cell receptor (beta chain) derives from a study of T cells in Graves' hyperthyroidism and ophthalmopathy. The source material, RNA transcripts, was used to amplify TCR beta CDR3 regions. TCR CDR3 regions were first amplified by RT-PCR with HTBI primers. TCRdb analysed the multiplex PCR reads with MiXCR anew, one entry per CDR3 protein. The repertoire has 250,000 to 400,000 distinct CDR3 sequences, about 13% of them found once; the top ten carry about a third. This clonotype was counted many times. The sequenced sample consisted of blood. The TCR was taken from a woman in her forties with Graves' ophthalmopathy.

The CDR3, as DNA: TGTGCTAGTGGTCAATCGGACTTTAATGAGCAGTTCTTC. It is translated as CASGQSDFNEQFF. This chain uses TRBV12-5 with TRBJ2-1; tentatively, D is TRBD2 (5 bases). Trimming pared 5 bases from V and 7 bases from J, leaving 12 bases between. Germline V lookup: CDR1 LGHNT, CDR2 FRNRAP. This CDR3 contains 13 residues.